What follows is one TCR beta chain and its context. CDR3 size: 14 residues. The V end was cut by 5 bases, the J end by 3 bases, with 11 bases between. Germline V CDR1 and CDR2: DFQATT, SNEGSKA (reference sequence). The data derive from a study of T-cell reconstitution after alpha-beta-depleted transplantation in children. Unique molecular identifiers were incorporated into the prepared TCRbeta library. TCRdb re-analysed the PCR reads in MiXCR, keeping a single row per CDR3 protein. The data hold 420,000 or so distinct CDR3 sequences, with around 9.9% observed a single time. The TCR comes from a human donor who donated a stem cell graft to a child with acute myeloid leukemia. Sequencing was performed on PBMCs from the stem cell graft donor, taken from the stem cell graft. V and J are TRBV20-1 and TRBJ2-6, with a weak D call TRBD1 (5 bases). The CDR3 loop is CSALRGIGANVLTF. DNA for the CDR3: TGCAGTGCTTTAAGGGGAATTGGGGCCAACGTCCTGACTTTC.